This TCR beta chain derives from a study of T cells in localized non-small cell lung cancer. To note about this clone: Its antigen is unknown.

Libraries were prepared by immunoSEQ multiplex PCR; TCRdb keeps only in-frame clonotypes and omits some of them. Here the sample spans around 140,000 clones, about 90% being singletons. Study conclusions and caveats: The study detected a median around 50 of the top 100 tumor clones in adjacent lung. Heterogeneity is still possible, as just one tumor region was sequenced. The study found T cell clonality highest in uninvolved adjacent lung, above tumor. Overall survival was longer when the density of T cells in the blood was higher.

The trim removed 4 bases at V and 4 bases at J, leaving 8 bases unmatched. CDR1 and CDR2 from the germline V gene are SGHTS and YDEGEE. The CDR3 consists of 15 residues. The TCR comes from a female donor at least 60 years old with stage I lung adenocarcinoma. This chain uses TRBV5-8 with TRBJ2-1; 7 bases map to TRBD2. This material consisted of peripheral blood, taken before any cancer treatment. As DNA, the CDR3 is TGTGCCAGCAGCGGACTGCTAGCGGAATACAATGAGCAGTTCTTC. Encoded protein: CASSGLLAEYNEQFF.